This TCR beta chain is from a study of PD-1 blockade in classical Hodgkin lymphoma. General study findings and limits: The diversity seen at baseline in complete responders resembled that of newly diagnosed patients. Newly diagnosed patients had baseline TCR diversity that was reportedly lower than that of healthy donors.

Sequenced by immunoSEQ multiplex PCR; TCRdb stores in-frame clones only, minus some. The sample contains 30,000 to 40,000 clones, around 90% of which appear only once. In germline, CDR1 is MDHEN, CDR2 SYDVKM. V dropped 8 bases and J dropped 4 bases, with 8 bases sitting between them. This CDR3 spans 11 amino acids. Regarding time point: cycle 4 day 1 (C4D1), after more than 5 weeks of nivolumab. The patients all showed relapse after autologous stem cell transplantation, while their brentuximab vedotin exposure varied. Magnetic negative selection was used to purify CD4+ T cells from PBMCs that had been thawed. To note about this clone: Its target is not known.

The specimen was CD4+ T cells from blood, collected before the fourth cycle of nivolumab. The TCR was taken from a human donor with classical Hodgkin lymphoma. The chain is built from TRBV28 and TRBJ2-5; D is unclear. CDR3 loop: CASRRRETQYF. Written as DNA, the CDR3 is TGTGCCAGCCGGCGGCGAGAGACCCAGTACTTC.